One and the same sample provided the 9 T cell receptor beta chains below, sequenced in a study of blood T cell repertoires in COVID-19. Libraries were prepared by immunoSEQ multiplex PCR; TCRdb keeps only in-frame clonotypes and omits some of them. The sample holds under 400,000 clones, 70% to 90% seen once. Sequencing was carried out using PBMCs or T cells enriched from blood (not recorded which). The origin of the receptors is a woman between 40 and 50 years old with acute COVID-19.

Only one count was recorded for this clone. V is TRBV2 and J is TRBJ2-7; TRBD2 might be the D (6 bases). The ends were cut back, 6 bases at V and 3 bases at J, with 12 bases in the middle. Looked up from germline, CDR1 is SNHLY and CDR2 is FYNNEI. CDR3 size: 13 residues. The CDR3 spells CASRVGGGYEQYF. CDR3 bases: TGTGCCAGCAGAGTCGGGGGTGGCTACGAGCAGTACTTC.

The chain has TRBV6-5 and TRBJ2-1; D uncertain. The V end was cut by 6 bases, the J end by 8 bases, with 11 bases between. This CDR3 has 12 residues. Germline V lookup: CDR1 MNHEY, CDR2 SVGAGI. CDR3 sequence: CASSSGFDEQFF. CDR3 DNA sequence: TGTGCCAGCAGCTCGGGTTTCGATGAGCAGTTCTTC.

The rearrangement links TRBV2 to TRBJ2-7; 13 nucleotides align to TRBD2. V shed 6 bases, J shed 0 bases, and the junction held 8 bases outside the gene matches. Germline assignment: CDR1 SNHLY and CDR2 FYNNEI. The CDR3 is 17 residues long. The CDR3, as DNA: TGTGCCAGCAGACTTGGACTAGCGGGGGCAAGCTCCTACGAGCAGTACTTC. Translated: CASRLGLAGASSYEQYF.

The genes are TRBV11-2 and TRBJ2-1, with TRBD2 identical over 8 bases. The CDR3 has 16 residues. The V gene's germline CDR1 is SGHAT and CDR2 FQNNGV. Trimming removed 6 bases from V and 1 base from J; junction bases left unmatched: 8. The CDR3 region has the DNA TGTGCCAGCAGAACAGCCCGCGGGGGGTCCTACAATGAGCAGTTCTTC. Amino acids: CASRTARGGSYNEQFF.

This clone was counted a single time. The chain is built from TRBV20-1 and TRBJ1-5; no clear D gene. Germline CDR1 reads DFQATT; CDR2 reads SNEGSKA (reference sequence). The CDR3 totals 15 residues. The V end was cut by 3 bases, the J end by 0 bases, with 12 bases between. The CDR3, as DNA: TGCAGTGCTAGTTTGGGGAGTACTAGCAATCAGCCCCAGCATTTT. This translates into CSASLGSTSNQPQHF.

J is TRBJ2-7 and V is TRBV6-5; D may be TRBD2 (5 bases). The CDR3 has 16 residues. Germline V gene sequence: CDR1 MNHEY, CDR2 SVGAGI. V was cut by 0 bases and J by 3 bases, with 15 bases left in between. CDR3 nucleotides: TGTGCCAGCAGTTACTCGAGAGGGAACCCTAACTACGAGCAGTACTTC. Amino acid sequence: CASSYSRGNPNYEQYF.

The chain joins TRBV6-5 to TRBJ1-1, with TRBD1 identical over 7 bases. J gave up 1 base and V 4 bases, and 3 bases lay outside the gene matches. The CDR3 runs to 14 residues. The germline V gene has CDR1 MNHEY and CDR2 SVGAGI. The CDR3: CASSFRQGNTEAFF. The CDR3 coding sequence is TGTGCCAGCAGTTTCCGACAGGGGAACACTGAAGCTTTCTTT.

This clone showed up just once. This chain joins TRBV18 and TRBJ2-2; 7 bases align to TRBD2. There are 16 residues in the CDR3. Per germline, CDR1 KGHSH and CDR2 LQKENI. V trimming: 1 base; J trimming: 1 base; junction bases outside the gene matches: 3. The CDR3 region has the DNA TGTGCCAGCTCACCACTCGGGGAGGGGAACACCGGGGAGCTGTTTTTT. Translated, it gives CASSPLGEGNTGELFF.

The V call is TRBV6-5, the J call TRBJ1-1, with 10 positions matching TRBD1. Trimming took 2 bases from V and 4 from J; bases not matched to a gene: 4. This CDR3 region has 15 residues. Looked up from germline, CDR1 is MNHEY and CDR2 is SVGAGI. CDR3 coding DNA: TGTGCCAGCAGTTACGGGACAGGGGAGGCCACTGAAGCTTTCTTT. This codes for CASSYGTGEATEAFF.